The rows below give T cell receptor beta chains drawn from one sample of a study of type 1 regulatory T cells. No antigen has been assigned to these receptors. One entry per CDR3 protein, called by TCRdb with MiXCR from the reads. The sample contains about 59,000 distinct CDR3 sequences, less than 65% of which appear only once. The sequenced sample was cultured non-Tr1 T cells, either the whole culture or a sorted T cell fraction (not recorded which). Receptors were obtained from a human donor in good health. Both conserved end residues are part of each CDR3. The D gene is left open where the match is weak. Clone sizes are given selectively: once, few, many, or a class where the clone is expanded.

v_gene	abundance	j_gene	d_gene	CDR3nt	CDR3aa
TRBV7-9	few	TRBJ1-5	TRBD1	TGTGCCAGCAGCCCCCCCGGGACAGCTGATCAGCCCCAGCATTTT	CASSPPGTADQPQHF
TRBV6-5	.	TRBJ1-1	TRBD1	TGTGCCAGCAGTAAGACAGGGAGGGAAGCTTTCTTT	CASSKTGREAFF
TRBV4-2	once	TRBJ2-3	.	TGTGCCAGCAGCCAAGAGCAGTTTGCGGACACAGATACGCAGTATTTT	CASSQEQFADTDTQYF
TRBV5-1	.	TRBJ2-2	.	TGCGCCAGCAGCTCTCTTATGGTCGGGGAGCTGTTTTTT	CASSSLMVGELFF
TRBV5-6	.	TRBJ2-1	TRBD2	TGTGCCAGCAGCGGTGGCGGGGTAGCGGGACTCTCCTACAATGAGCAGTTCTTC	CASSGGGVAGLSYNEQFF
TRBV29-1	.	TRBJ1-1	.	TGCAGCGCCCGACAGAACCTAGCCACTGAAGCTTTCTTT	CSARQNLATEAFF
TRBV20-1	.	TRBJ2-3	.	TGCAGTGTCAACGTCGGGAGAGCAGATACGCAGTATTTT	CSVNVGRADTQYF
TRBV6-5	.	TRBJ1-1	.	TGTGCCAGCAGCGGAAGGGGAGCTGAAGCTTTCTTT	CASSGRGAEAFF
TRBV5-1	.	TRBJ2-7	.	TGCGCCAGCAGCTTGGTACCGGGAGTCGGATACGAGCAGTACTTC	CASSLVPGVGYEQYF
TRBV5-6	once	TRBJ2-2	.	TGTGCCAGCAGGGGGAGACGCACCGGGGAGCTGTTTTTT	CASRGRRTGELFF
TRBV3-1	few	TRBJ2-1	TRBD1	TGTGCCAGCAGTCTCGACAGGGGTTCATACAATGAGCAGTTCTTC	CASSLDRGSYNEQFF